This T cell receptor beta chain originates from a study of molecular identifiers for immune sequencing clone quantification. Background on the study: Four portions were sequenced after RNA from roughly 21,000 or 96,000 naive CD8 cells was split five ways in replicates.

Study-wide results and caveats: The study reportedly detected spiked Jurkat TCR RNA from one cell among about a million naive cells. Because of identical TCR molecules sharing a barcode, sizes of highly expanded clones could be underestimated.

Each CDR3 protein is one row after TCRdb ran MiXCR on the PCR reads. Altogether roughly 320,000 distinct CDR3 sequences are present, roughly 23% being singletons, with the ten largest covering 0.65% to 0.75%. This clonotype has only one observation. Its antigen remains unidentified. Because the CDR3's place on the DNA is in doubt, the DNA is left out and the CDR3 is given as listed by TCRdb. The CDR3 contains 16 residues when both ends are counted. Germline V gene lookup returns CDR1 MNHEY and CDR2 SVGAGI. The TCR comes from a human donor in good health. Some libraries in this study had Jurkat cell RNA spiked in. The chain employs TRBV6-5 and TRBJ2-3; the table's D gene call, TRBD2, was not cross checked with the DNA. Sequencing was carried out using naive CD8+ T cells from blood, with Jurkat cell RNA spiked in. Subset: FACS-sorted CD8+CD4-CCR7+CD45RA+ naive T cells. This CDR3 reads CASSSPVGEGTDTKYF.